Reported below is one T cell receptor (beta chain). The data derive from a study of shared clonotypes between healthy human individuals. The germline V gene has CDR1 MGHDK and CDR2 SYGVNS. The trim removed 5 bases at V and 3 bases at J, leaving 7 bases unmatched. CDR3 length: 15 amino acids. Genomic DNA from each subset was divided evenly over several immunoSEQ plates. Using immunoSEQ multiplex PCR, the repertoire was profiled, and TCRdb retains in-frame clones only, with some absent. The table includes 300,000 to 400,000 clones, approximately 79% detected once. This clonotype was sampled from a man aged 25-45 years in good health. The chain recombines TRBV25-1 with TRBJ1-5; the match to TRBD1 covers 7 bases. Source material: memory CD4+ T cells sorted from blood. This sample's subset: CD45RA-negative fraction. The CDR3 loop reads CASSSYQGDNQPQHF. DNA for the CDR3: TGTGCCAGCAGTTCCTATCAGGGGGACAATCAGCCCCAGCATTTT.